This TCR beta chain was profiled in a study of blood T cell repertoires in COVID-19. Study at large: Italy, Spain and the United States were the sources of the convalescent and acute COVID-19 samples. Sources were T cells, B-cell-depleted T cells, or PBMCs; the material itself was cDNA or gDNA.

The CDR3 runs to 17 residues. The germline V and J ends were trimmed by 0 bases and 1 base, with 15 bases remaining between them. CDR1 is SGHRS and CDR2 is YFSETQ in the germline V gene. Only one count was recorded for this clone. Original handling: Scientists estimated how many nucleated cells there were by amplifying reference gene primers. Produced via immunoSEQ multiplex PCR; TCRdb's table is partial and in-frame only. V and J calls plus clone size are reproduced from that table; the DNA served to infer D and trimming. The sample has about 44,000 clones; roughly nine tenths are singletons. The V gene is TRBV5-1, the J gene TRBJ2-3, with unresolved D. The source material was peripheral blood. This clonotype originated in a man in his 70s with active COVID-19. The CDR3 loop reads CASSLAAEAEGTDTQYF. The CDR3 nucleotides read TGCGCCAGCAGCTTGGCGGCAGAAGCTGAGGGCACAGATACGCAGTATTTT. The whole variable domain, filled in from reference TRBV5-1 and TRBJ2-3, reads KAGVTQTPRYLIKTRGQQVTLSCSPISGHRSVSWYQQTPGQGLQFLFEYFSETQRNKGNFPGRFSGRQFSNSRSEMNVSTLELGDSALYLCASSLAAEAEGTDTQYFGPGTRLTVL.